This TCR beta chain stems from a study of response to subunit inactivated influenza vaccine. Study-level findings and limits: The authors offered the suggestion that each seasonal influenza vaccination recruits few new T cells.

This clonotype was picked up a small number of times. Antigen: not known. Per germline, CDR1 MNHEY and CDR2 SMNVEV (reference sequence). The CDR3 has 16 residues. J lost 5 bases, V lost 4 bases, and 11 bases had no gene match. In TCRdb, the RT-PCR reads were re-called with MiXCR into one record per CDR3 protein. The profile covers under 200,000 distinct CDR3 sequences, with roughly a tenth appearing a single time and under 15% taken by the ten largest. The chain combines TRBV27 with TRBJ2-7; 10 positions match TRBD1. The TCR comes from a man aged 50 to 59 who received an inactivated influenza vaccine. The specimen was non-naive T cells sorted from PBMCs, collected roughly 47 days after vaccination. CDR3 in DNA: TGTGCCAGCAGTTCGGTTGCCGGGACAGGGGTCAACGAGCAGTACTTC. Translating it yields CASSSVAGTGVNEQYF.